This entry lists 22 T cell receptor beta chains sequenced from one sample in a study of tumor and adjacent non-tumor tissue in lung cancer. A modified ARM-PCR protocol with three rounds of nested PCR amplified TCRbeta. Via MiXCR, TCRdb re-called the multiplex PCR reads, giving one row per CDR3 protein. The sample contains 60,000 to 85,000 distinct CDR3 sequences, more than 75% of which appear only once. The template was RNA from unsorted bulk tissue. This non-tumor lung sample came from over 3 cm beyond the tumor edge. Material: distant non-tumor lung tissue. The source of these receptors is a man between 60 and 70 years old with non-small cell lung cancer.

V is TRBV12-3 or TRBV12-4 and J is TRBJ2-7; D remains ambiguous. Trimming shortened V by 4 bases and J by 3 bases, and 13 bases separated the two germline ends. This CDR3 is 14 amino acids long. CDR3: CASSSYARYYEQYF. The CDR3 DNA is TGTGCCAGCAGTTCTTATGCGAGGTACTACGAGCAGTACTTC.

The chain uses TRBV29-1 and TRBJ1-1; D remains ambiguous. The CDR3 is 9 residues long. The V gene's germline CDR1 is SQVTM and CDR2 ANQGSEA. The CDR3 sequence is CNIGLGAFF. The CDR3 nucleotides are TGCAACATTGGACTGGGGGCTTTCTTT. The variable domain in full, with the rest retrieved from reference TRBV29-1 and TRBJ1-1, is SAVISQKPSRDICQRGTSLTIQCQVDSQVTMMFWYRQQPGQSLTLIATANQGSEATYESGFVIDKFPISRPNLTFSTLTVSNMSPEDSSIYLCNIGLGAFFGQGTRLTVV.

There are many counts of this clonotype. This sequence joins TRBV5-4 and TRBJ2-7; 8 bases align to TRBD1. The CDR3 is 13 residues long. V gave up 4 bases and J gave up 4 bases; unmatched junction bases: 4. Germline values: CDR1 SGHNT, CDR2 YYREEE (reference sequence). The CDR3 loop reads CASSADRGYEQYF. The DNA for the CDR3 is TGTGCCAGCAGCGCCGACAGGGGTTACGAGCAGTACTTC.

Comment on this clonotype: One end of the junction does not line up with germline, which may come from a read error. The chain carries TRBV11-2 and TRBJ2-6; no definite D call. The CDR3 is made up of 13 amino acids. From germline, CDR1 is SGHAT and CDR2 FQNNGV. The CDR3 loop reads CASSLYGVNVLTF. DNA for the CDR3: TGTGCCAGCAGCTTATATGGGGTCAACGTCCTGACTTTC.

In the case of this clonotype: The conserved phenylalanine or tryptophan is not found at the CDR3 terminus, so this likely reflects a read error. Because the CDR3's place on the DNA is in doubt, the DNA is left out and the CDR3 is given as listed by TCRdb. The V and J genes are TRBV7-9 and TRBJ2-2. Germline assignment: CDR1 SEHNR and CDR2 FQNEAQ (reference sequence). The CDR3 has 12 residues if both end residues are counted. CDR3 amino acids: CASSLGTGELFI.

In its sample, this clonotype was seen a few times. A much larger clone lies a single base off, so this may be a read error. The chain links TRBV20-1 to TRBJ2-5; the match to TRBD2 covers 11 bases. V trimming: 0 bases; J trimming: 10 bases; junction bases outside the gene matches: 13. This CDR3 is built from 16 residues. The germline gives CDR1 DFQATT, CDR2 SNEGSKA (reference sequence). The chain's CDR3 is CSARDPTSGSIKNQYF. Here the CDR3 DNA reads TGCAGTGCTAGAGACCCTACTAGCGGGAGTATCAAGAACCAGTACTTC.

The rearrangement joins TRBV4-1 to TRBJ2-1; D possibly corresponds to TRBD2 (6 bases). The CDR3 has 14 residues. The germline V gene has CDR1 MGHRA and CDR2 YSYEKL. V dropped 1 base and J dropped 6 bases, with 10 bases sitting between them. CDR3 amino acids: CASSQVWEVNEQFF. The CDR3 bases are TGCGCCAGCAGCCAAGTCTGGGAGGTCAATGAGCAGTTCTTC.

As for this clonotype: An end of the junction does not agree with germline; a read error may underlie this. The J gene is TRBJ2-1, the V gene TRBV27; TRBD1 agrees at 7 bases. The germline V gene encodes CDR1 MNHEY and CDR2 SMNVEV (reference sequence). The CDR3 extends over 14 amino acids. DNA of the CDR3: TGTGCCAGCAGCCGTAGGGGGCCGGACAATGAGCAGTTATTC. Its translation is CASSRRGPDNEQLF.

As concerns this clonotype: A much larger clone sits a single nucleotide away, making a read error possible. The gene calls are TRBV7-8 and TRBJ2-5; TRBD2 is a possible D gene (7 bases). The CDR3 contains 19 residues. Germline V lookup: CDR1 SGHVS, CDR2 FQNEAQ. V shed 2 bases and J shed 5 bases, with 27 bases lying between them. CDR3 protein: CASSLRGRGAKSSHETQYF. In DNA form, the CDR3 reads TGTGCCAGCAGCTTAAGGGGTCGGGGGGCGAAGTCATCCCATGAGACCCAGTACTTC.

Concerning this clonotype itself: This may come from a read error, since a much larger clone is one base off. The CDR3 loop is CASSSAGEGPETEYF. The CDR3 coding sequence is TGTGCCAGCAGCTCAGCGGGAGAGGGGCCTGAGACCGAGTACTTC. V and J are TRBV11-3 and TRBJ2-5, with TRBD2 matching over 8 bases. The CDR3 is 15 residues long. Per the germline V gene, CDR1 is SGHNT and CDR2 is YENEEA.

Note on this clonotype: The conserved final phenylalanine or tryptophan is absent from the CDR3, which likely points to a read error. CDR3 nucleotides: TGTGCCAGTAGCCAGCGGGAGTGGTCAGAGACCCAGTACCTC. It translates to CASSQREWSETQYL. The chain combines TRBV6-2 or TRBV6-3 with TRBJ2-5, with 8 bases lining up with TRBD2. Germline V gene sequence: CDR1 MNHEY, CDR2 SVGEGT. The CDR3 length is 14 residues. V trimming: 9 bases; J trimming: 4 bases; junction bases outside the gene matches: 10.

As regards this clonotype: A much larger clone is a single base away; this may be a read error. This chain connects TRBV5-8 to TRBJ2-7; the D call may be TRBD1 or TRBD2 (6 bases each). The germline gives CDR1 SGHTS, CDR2 YDEGEE. Trimming left V 7 bases short and J 2 bases short, with 19 bases between. The CDR3 consists of 15 residues. CDR3: CASSSLGGNTYEQYF. CDR3 nucleotides: TGTGCCAGCTCCTCCCTCGGGGGCAACACCTACGAGCAGTACTTC.

A remark on this clonotype: The conserved phenylalanine or tryptophan is not found at the CDR3 terminus, so this likely reflects a read error. This chain uses TRBV5-1 with TRBJ1-1; perhaps TRBD1 as D (5 bases). This CDR3 comprises 13 residues. Trimming removed 2 bases at V and 3 bases at J, with 8 bases between. In germline, CDR1 is SGHRS, CDR2 YFSETQ. CDR3: CASSFVTDTEAFS. The CDR3, as DNA: TGCGCCAGCAGCTTCGTGACAGACACTGAAGCTTTCTCT.

This clonotype occurred many times. The V call is TRBV29-1, the J call TRBJ2-1; TRBD2 agrees at 10 bases. The CDR3 is made up of 13 amino acids. Trimming cost V 7 bases and J 9 bases; bases outside gene matches: 9. The germline V gene has CDR1 SQVTM and CDR2 ANQGSEA. CDR3 loop: CSAKKREGGEQFF. For the CDR3, the DNA is TGCAGCGCCAAGAAGCGGGAGGGAGGTGAGCAGTTCTTC.

In regard to this clonotype: An end of the junction does not agree with germline; a read error may underlie this. J is TRBJ2-7 and V is TRBV20-1; 16 bases are a match to TRBD2. CDR3 length equals 22 residues. Germline CDR1 is DFQATT and CDR2 is SNEGSKA (reference sequence). This CDR3 is CSALSPSRVGTSGRALPYEQYF. Written as DNA, the CDR3 is TGTAGTGCCCTGTCCCCCTCCCGGGTTGGGACTAGCGGGAGGGCCCTTCCTTACGAGCAGTACTTC.

There are a few counts of this clonotype. This sequence joins TRBV9 and TRBJ2-1; 15 bases match TRBD2. V shed 3 bases, J shed 7 bases, and the junction held 2 bases outside the gene matches. CDR3 size: 15 residues. Germline values: CDR1 SGDLS, CDR2 YYNGEE. The CDR3 sequence is CASSGTSGRVNEQFF. The CDR3 bases are TGTGCCAGCAGCGGGACTAGCGGGAGGGTGAATGAGCAGTTCTTC.

This clonotype was detected ten times or more. The rearrangement links TRBV29-1 to TRBJ2-1; 8 bases fit TRBD2. J gave up 5 bases and V 2 bases, and 5 bases lay outside the gene matches. Germline assignment: CDR1 SQVTM and CDR2 ANQGSEA. The CDR3 is 14 amino acids. CDR3 loop: CSVEHATSDNEQFF. The CDR3 region has the DNA TGCAGCGTTGAACACGCGACTAGCGACAATGAGCAGTTCTTC.

This chain joins TRBV29-1 and TRBJ2-7; D is unresolved. V dropped 7 bases and J dropped 7 bases, with 26 bases sitting between them. CDR1 and CDR2 (germline): SQVTM, ANQGSEA. This CDR3 region has 15 residues. The chain's CDR3 is CSATRWGKGSHEQYF. CDR3 DNA sequence: TGCAGCGCAACAAGGTGGGGAAAGGGTTCCCATGAGCAGTACTTC.

V usage is TRBV10-1 and J usage is TRBJ2-3; D ambiguous. The CDR3 is made up of 13 amino acids. The germline V gene has CDR1 WNHNN and CDR2 SYGVQD (reference sequence). Trimming stripped 3 bases from V and 3 bases from J, with 7 bases between. CDR3 region: CASSDCGTDTQYF. The CDR3 DNA reads as TGCGCCAGCAGTGATTGTGGGACAGATACGCAGTATTTT.

This clonotype was recorded once. The junction differs from germline at one of its ends, possibly a read error. The V gene is TRBV20-1, the J gene TRBJ2-3; 8 bases are a match to TRBD2. Germline-derived CDR1 and CDR2 are DFQATT and SNEGSKA (reference sequence). This CDR3 is built from 16 residues. This CDR3 is CSTGGMAGGSTDTQYF. In DNA, the CDR3 is TGTAGTACTGGGGGAATGGCGGGAGGCAGCACAGATACGCAGTATTTT.

As concerns this clonotype: An end of the junction differs from the germline gene, which may be a read error. This chain links TRBV11-1 with TRBJ2-1, with TRBD2 identical over 9 bases. Germline values: CDR1 SGHAT, CDR2 FQDESV (reference sequence). The CDR3 covers 16 residues. CDR3 amino acids: CASSPGTRGGYNERFF. Here the CDR3 DNA reads TGTGCCAGCAGTCCAGGGACGCGGGGGGGATATAATGAGCGGTTCTTT.

This clonotype has only one observation. Without the conserved terminal phenylalanine or tryptophan, this CDR3 likely stems from a read error. CDR3 nucleotide sequence: TGTGCCAGTAGTAGCGGGAGCACCGGGGAGCTGTTTTCT. Translating gives CASSSGSTGELFS. V usage is TRBV6-4 and J usage is TRBJ2-2; 9 bases line up with TRBD2. This CDR3 has 13 amino acids. Germline values: CDR1 MRHNA, CDR2 SNTAGT. J gave up 4 bases and V 9 bases, and 3 bases lay outside the gene matches.